These T cell receptor beta chains were read from a single sample in a study of blood T cell repertoires in COVID-19. Assay: immunoSEQ multiplex PCR; the TCRdb copy retains only in-frame clones and omits some. The sample includes some 250,000 clones, roughly nine tenths of them seen just once. The material sequenced was PBMCs or T cells enriched from blood (not recorded which). All receptors derive from a human donor in a cohort exposed to, infected with or recovered from COVID-19 (not recorded which). The donor label of this sample is uncertain. The CDR3 runs from the conserved cysteine through the conserved F or W. A D gene is named only where the DNA matches it firmly. Part of the rows lack a size; the others show once, few, many or a class for expanded clones.

v_call: TRBV21-1; clone_size: .; d_call: .; j_call: TRBJ1-2; cdr3_nt: TGTGCCAGCAGCAAAAAGGAAGGAAAGCCTGCGGCTAACTATGGCTACACCTTC; cdr3_aa: CASSKKEGKPAANYGYTF
v_call: TRBV11-1; clone_size: once; d_call: TRBD1; j_call: TRBJ2-7; cdr3_nt: TGTGCCAGCAGTACGGGGCAGGGGGTCTACGAGCAGTACTTC; cdr3_aa: CASSTGQGVYEQYF
v_call: TRBV5-4; clone_size: .; d_call: .; j_call: TRBJ1-2; cdr3_nt: TGTGCCAGCAGCGTGGACGGCTATGGCTACACCTTC; cdr3_aa: CASSVDGYGYTF
v_call: TRBV2; clone_size: .; d_call: TRBD2; j_call: TRBJ2-2; cdr3_nt: TGTGCCAGCAGTGAAGCTTCCCGGACTAGCGGGTCCCCCGGGGAGCTGTTTTTT; cdr3_aa: CASSEASRTSGSPGELFF
v_call: TRBV12-5; clone_size: .; d_call: .; j_call: TRBJ2-5; cdr3_nt: TGTGCTAGTGGGCCGACAGGTTTCGAGACCCAGTACTTC; cdr3_aa: CASGPTGFETQYF
v_call: TRBV7-6; clone_size: once; d_call: .; j_call: TRBJ2-2; cdr3_nt: TGTGCCAGCAGCTTAAAGGGGCGGAGGGGAACCGGGGAGCTGTTTTTT; cdr3_aa: CASSLKGRRGTGELFF
v_call: TRBV19; clone_size: .; d_call: .; j_call: TRBJ1-6; cdr3_nt: TGTGCCAGTAGTGTGGGGAGCTCCTATAATTCACCCCTCCACTTT; cdr3_aa: CASSVGSSYNSPLHF
v_call: TRBV5-1; clone_size: .; d_call: TRBD1; j_call: TRBJ2-7; cdr3_nt: TGCGCCAGCAGCGAGACAGGGCTCTACGAGCAGTACTTC; cdr3_aa: CASSETGLYEQYF
v_call: TRBV27; clone_size: .; d_call: TRBD1; j_call: TRBJ2-5; cdr3_nt: TGTGCCAGCAGTTGGGACAGCCAAGAGACCCAGTACTTC; cdr3_aa: CASSWDSQETQYF
v_call: TRBV5-1; clone_size: .; d_call: TRBD1; j_call: TRBJ1-1; cdr3_nt: TGCGCCAGCAGCTTGGCTCGACAGGGTTACACTGAAGCTTTCTTT; cdr3_aa: CASSLARQGYTEAFF
v_call: TRBV9; clone_size: .; d_call: TRBD1; j_call: TRBJ1-1; cdr3_nt: TGTGCCAGCAGCGCACCTTCAGGGGGCACTGAAGCTTTCTTT; cdr3_aa: CASSAPSGGTEAFF
v_call: TRBV19; clone_size: .; d_call: .; j_call: TRBJ1-1; cdr3_nt: TGTGCCAGTAGTCCCCAGTTGCTGACTGAAGCTTTCTTT; cdr3_aa: CASSPQLLTEAFF
v_call: TRBV6-4; clone_size: .; d_call: TRBD2; j_call: TRBJ2-1; cdr3_nt: TGTGCCAGCAGTGAAGTCTCGGGACTAGCGGGGCTCTCCCACAATGAGCAGTTCTTC; cdr3_aa: CASSEVSGLAGLSHNEQFF
v_call: TRBV27; clone_size: few; d_call: .; j_call: TRBJ2-1; cdr3_nt: TGTGCCAGCAATCTTGGGGGGGCCCGGAACCATGAGCAGTTCTTC; cdr3_aa: CASNLGGARNHEQFF
v_call: TRBV9; clone_size: .; d_call: .; j_call: TRBJ2-5; cdr3_nt: TGTGCCAGCAGCACACGGGGTTCATTAGGGGAGACCCAGTACTTC; cdr3_aa: CASSTRGSLGETQYF
v_call: TRBV27; clone_size: few; d_call: .; j_call: TRBJ1-1; cdr3_nt: TGTGCCAGCAGTCCGGTCGTCCCGAACACTGAAGCTTTCTTT; cdr3_aa: CASSPVVPNTEAFF
v_call: TRBV6-2/TRBV6-3; clone_size: .; d_call: .; j_call: TRBJ2-5; cdr3_nt: TGTGCCAGCACCCCCCTGGAGGGTAGGCGGGTAGAGACCCAGTACTTC; cdr3_aa: CASTPLEGRRVETQYF
v_call: TRBV11-2; clone_size: .; d_call: TRBD2; j_call: TRBJ2-3; cdr3_nt: TGTGCCAGCAGCCCCGGACTAGCGGGCGCAGATACGCAGTATTTT; cdr3_aa: CASSPGLAGADTQYF
v_call: TRBV19; clone_size: .; d_call: TRBD2; j_call: TRBJ2-3; cdr3_nt: TGTGCCAGTACGACTAGCGGGGCCACAGATACGCAGTATTTT; cdr3_aa: CASTTSGATDTQYF
v_call: TRBV30; clone_size: once; d_call: .; j_call: TRBJ2-5; cdr3_nt: TGTGCCTGGGGACAGTCGGAGACCCAGTACTTC; cdr3_aa: CAWGQSETQYF
v_call: TRBV14; clone_size: .; d_call: .; j_call: TRBJ1-6; cdr3_nt: TGTGCCAGCAGCACACAACAGGCCTATAATTCACCCCTCCACTTT; cdr3_aa: CASSTQQAYNSPLHF
v_call: TRBV2; clone_size: .; d_call: .; j_call: TRBJ1-3; cdr3_nt: TGTGCCAGCAGTGAAGCCGGGGGGTCCTCTGGAAACACCATATATTTT; cdr3_aa: CASSEAGGSSGNTIYF
v_call: TRBV6-1; clone_size: .; d_call: .; j_call: TRBJ1-4; cdr3_nt: TGTGCCAGCAGTGATTTTATAAGGGGGTCTCGGCGGGAAAAACTGTTTTTT; cdr3_aa: CASSDFIRGSRREKLFF
v_call: TRBV14; clone_size: .; d_call: .; j_call: TRBJ1-2; cdr3_nt: TGTGCCAGCAGCCAAGCTACAGGTTACTATGGCTACACCTTC; cdr3_aa: CASSQATGYYGYTF
v_call: TRBV7-9; clone_size: .; d_call: TRBD1; j_call: TRBJ2-2; cdr3_nt: TGTGCCAGCAGCTTACGGACAGGGGGTACGAACACCGGGGAGCTGTTTTTT; cdr3_aa: CASSLRTGGTNTGELFF
v_call: TRBV21-1; clone_size: .; d_call: .; j_call: TRBJ1-5; cdr3_nt: TGTGCCAGCAGCAAAACCCAGGGCCATCAGCATTTT; cdr3_aa: CASSKTQGHQHF
v_call: TRBV30; clone_size: .; d_call: .; j_call: TRBJ2-7; cdr3_nt: TGTGCCTGGAGTGTACCGCGGGGTCTAATCTACGAGCAGTACTTC; cdr3_aa: CAWSVPRGLIYEQYF
v_call: TRBV3-1/TRBV3-2; clone_size: .; d_call: .; j_call: TRBJ2-7; cdr3_nt: TGTGCCAGCAGCCCCACATACTCCTACGAGCAGTACTTC; cdr3_aa: CASSPTYSYEQYF
v_call: TRBV5-1; clone_size: .; d_call: .; j_call: TRBJ1-1; cdr3_nt: TGCGCCAGCAGCTGGGGGGGCGGCACTGAAGCTTTCTTT; cdr3_aa: CASSWGGGTEAFF
v_call: TRBV30; clone_size: .; d_call: TRBD1; j_call: TRBJ1-4; cdr3_nt: TGTGCCTGGAGAGGGACAGGGGGCGGTGAAAAACTGTTTTTT; cdr3_aa: CAWRGTGGGEKLFF
v_call: TRBV19; clone_size: .; d_call: .; j_call: TRBJ1-1; cdr3_nt: TGTGCCAGTAGTCCTCTTGGACAGACGGGCACTGAAGCTTTCTTT; cdr3_aa: CASSPLGQTGTEAFF
v_call: TRBV7-6; clone_size: .; d_call: .; j_call: TRBJ2-5; cdr3_nt: TGTGCCAGCAGCCGCGACAGGTTTCAAGAGACCCAGTACTTC; cdr3_aa: CASSRDRFQETQYF
v_call: TRBV19; clone_size: .; d_call: TRBD1; j_call: TRBJ1-2; cdr3_nt: TGTGCCAGTAGTCTCGGCCAGGGGGGATTCGGCTACACCTTC; cdr3_aa: CASSLGQGGFGYTF
v_call: TRBV7-9; clone_size: .; d_call: TRBD2; j_call: TRBJ2-3; cdr3_nt: TGTGCCAGCAGCGGGACTAGCGGGGGGGATTTGGGAGATACGCAGTATTTT; cdr3_aa: CASSGTSGGDLGDTQYF
v_call: TRBV7-9; clone_size: .; d_call: TRBD1; j_call: TRBJ1-4; cdr3_nt: TGTGCCAGCAGCCCGGGACAGGGTGTCGAAAAACTGTTTTTT; cdr3_aa: CASSPGQGVEKLFF
v_call: TRBV2; clone_size: few; d_call: .; j_call: TRBJ1-3; cdr3_nt: TGTGCCAGCAGATCCGACAGCAGAGGCTTCTCTGGAAACACCATATATTTT; cdr3_aa: CASRSDSRGFSGNTIYF
v_call: TRBV5-5; clone_size: once; d_call: .; j_call: TRBJ1-4; cdr3_nt: TGTGCCAGCAGCACCCGGACAATAGGGGATGAAAAACTGTTTTTT; cdr3_aa: CASSTRTIGDEKLFF
v_call: TRBV2; clone_size: .; d_call: .; j_call: TRBJ1-2; cdr3_nt: TGTGCCAGCAGGCTTTATACGACAGGTCGAGGCTACACCTTC; cdr3_aa: CASRLYTTGRGYTF
v_call: TRBV4-1; clone_size: .; d_call: .; j_call: TRBJ1-6; cdr3_nt: TGCGCCAGCAGCCAGGCAGGAGGGGATAATTCACCCCTCCACTTT; cdr3_aa: CASSQAGGDNSPLHF
v_call: TRBV5-1; clone_size: .; d_call: TRBD2; j_call: TRBJ2-3; cdr3_nt: TGCGCCAGCAGCCAACAGCGGGGAGATACGCAGTATTTT; cdr3_aa: CASSQQRGDTQYF
v_call: TRBV2; clone_size: once; d_call: .; j_call: TRBJ1-2; cdr3_nt: TGTGCCAGCAGCTCCCAGGCCAAAGCCGTACATGGCTACACCTTC; cdr3_aa: CASSSQAKAVHGYTF
v_call: TRBV2; clone_size: .; d_call: TRBD1; j_call: TRBJ1-1; cdr3_nt: TGTGCCAGCAGACGTCCTAGACAGGGGTCCCCCCGGATGGCTGAAGCTTTCTTT; cdr3_aa: CASRRPRQGSPRMAEAFF
v_call: TRBV6-5; clone_size: .; d_call: TRBD1; j_call: TRBJ2-5; cdr3_nt: TGTGCCAGCAGTTGGGACAGGGGGCTTCGTCAAGAGACCCAGTACTTC; cdr3_aa: CASSWDRGLRQETQYF
v_call: TRBV29-1; clone_size: .; d_call: .; j_call: TRBJ1-1; cdr3_nt: TGCAGCGTTGTAGGGGGGGCGCCGGAAGCTTTCTTT; cdr3_aa: CSVVGGAPEAFF
v_call: TRBV7-9; clone_size: .; d_call: .; j_call: TRBJ2-3; cdr3_nt: TGTGCCAGCAGCTTGAACGACAGGACGCAGTATTTT; cdr3_aa: CASSLNDRTQYF
v_call: TRBV5-1; clone_size: .; d_call: TRBD1; j_call: TRBJ1-5; cdr3_nt: TGCGCCAGCAGCTTATCAGGGGACAGGAATCAGCCCCAGCATTTT; cdr3_aa: CASSLSGDRNQPQHF
v_call: TRBV2; clone_size: .; d_call: TRBD1; j_call: TRBJ1-1; cdr3_nt: TGTGCCAGCAGTGAGGGGACAGGGTCCGACCTGAACACTGAAGCTTTCTTT; cdr3_aa: CASSEGTGSDLNTEAFF
v_call: TRBV27; clone_size: .; d_call: .; j_call: TRBJ1-4; cdr3_nt: TGTGCCAGCAGGGGCCCGGCCCTCGATGAAAAACTGTTTTTT; cdr3_aa: CASRGPALDEKLFF
v_call: TRBV6-5; clone_size: .; d_call: .; j_call: TRBJ1-1; cdr3_nt: TGTGCCAGCAGTTACTCCGACAGGTGGAGCACTGAAGCTTTCTTT; cdr3_aa: CASSYSDRWSTEAFF
v_call: TRBV18; clone_size: .; d_call: TRBD1; j_call: TRBJ1-2; cdr3_nt: TGTGCCAGCTCAACGGGACAGGGGGTTGGTGGCTACACCTTC; cdr3_aa: CASSTGQGVGGYTF
v_call: TRBV5-1; clone_size: .; d_call: .; j_call: TRBJ2-3; cdr3_nt: TGCGCCAGCAGTGGTGGAGGAGCCACAGATACGCAGTATTTT; cdr3_aa: CASSGGGATDTQYF
v_call: TRBV15; clone_size: .; d_call: .; j_call: TRBJ2-3; cdr3_nt: TGTGCCACCAGCAGAGAGGGGGGTATGAATACGCAGTATTTT; cdr3_aa: CATSREGGMNTQYF
v_call: TRBV6-1; clone_size: .; d_call: .; j_call: TRBJ2-3; cdr3_nt: TGTGCCAGCAGTGAAGCGCGTCCCTCTGAGACAGATACGCAGTATTTT; cdr3_aa: CASSEARPSETDTQYF
v_call: TRBV30; clone_size: .; d_call: TRBD1; j_call: TRBJ2-7; cdr3_nt: TGTGCCTGGGACAGGGGAAGCTCCTACGAGCAGTACTTC; cdr3_aa: CAWDRGSSYEQYF
v_call: TRBV5-1; clone_size: .; d_call: TRBD2; j_call: TRBJ2-1; cdr3_nt: TGCGCCAGCAGCTTGGCCTGGGGTAGCGGGGGGGCAGAGCAGTTCTTC; cdr3_aa: CASSLAWGSGGAEQFF
v_call: TRBV7-9; clone_size: .; d_call: .; j_call: TRBJ2-7; cdr3_nt: TGTGCCAGCAGCGTTTTCGAGAGCACCTACGAGCAGTACTTC; cdr3_aa: CASSVFESTYEQYF
v_call: TRBV6-5; clone_size: .; d_call: .; j_call: TRBJ2-5; cdr3_nt: TGTGCCAGCAGTTATTCTAGGAGGTACAAAGAGACCCAGTACTTC; cdr3_aa: CASSYSRRYKETQYF